This TCR beta chain was obtained from a study of T-cell memory formation after mild COVID-19. TCRdb reprocessed the 5' RACE reads via MiXCR and lists one record per CDR3 protein. The sample has 110,000 to 150,000 distinct CDR3 sequences, 11% to 15% seen once; the top ten hold under 30%. This clonotype was detected only a few times. The material sequenced was PBMCs or a T cell subset sorted from them (not recorded which). The receptor's source is an adult woman who had mild COVID-19 (a few samples of this study predate the infection). Cell type and time point are not known.

CDR3 loop: CASSWGTSDTEAFF. CDR3 coding DNA: TGTGCCAGCAGCTGGGGGACGTCGGACACTGAAGCTTTCTTT. The chain has TRBV7-8 and TRBJ1-1; tentatively, D is TRBD1 (5 bases). V gave up 4 bases and J gave up 3 bases, with 12 bases separating them. The germline V gene encodes CDR1 SGHVS and CDR2 FQNEAQ. The CDR3 is 14 amino acids.